This T cell receptor beta chain was captured by sequencing in a study of blood T cell repertoires in COVID-19 (dated by TCRdb to between 2020 and 2021). Broadly, across the study: Samples covering the acute and convalescent phases of COVID-19 were provided by collaborators in the United States, Italy and Spain. The material from the prospective study consisted of cDNA or gDNA derived from T cells, B-cell-depleted T cells, or PBMCs. The dataset comprised deeply sampled blood TCRbeta repertoires from subjects exposed to, actively infected with, or recovered from COVID-19. A freely available public database, intended as a resource for researchers studying the immune response to SARS-CoV-2, is where the repertoires were released. The samples were drawn from two sources: the first 160 participants of the ongoing ImmuneRACE study, and 1,200 or so subjects contributed by 6 global collaborators. A de-identified subject ID, COVID-19 status, age in years and sex were almost always included in the sample metadata. Where HLA class I and class II types were available, the types were taken from metadata supplied by the sample provider, not from assay-based typing. The paper's findings and limits, for the study overall: The amount of clinical and demographic metadata varied by source and participant and was provided uncurated.

On this clone: The target of this receptor is not known. No qualities accompany the bases; no much larger clone lies one base away.

V loses 4 bases at its end and J loses 4 bases; junction bases beyond the gene matches: 3. CDR3 length: 14 amino acids, cysteine to phenylalanine. Just the 42-base CDR3 DNA is kept, in frame starting at base 1. The germline V gene (reference sequence) gives CDR1 as GTSNPN and CDR2 as SVGIG. TCRbeta CDR3 regions were amplified from genomic DNA by means of the immunoSEQ Assay, a bias-controlled multiplex PCR. As for the authors' bioinformatics: The number of nucleated cells in each sample was estimated by amplification of reference gene primers within the assay. Sequence reads were collapsed and filtered to measure the absolute abundance of every unique TCRbeta CDR3 rearrangement. For each sample, productive Simpson clonality was calculated by taking the square root of Simpson's diversity index across productive rearrangements. TCRdb mirrors the immuneACCESS table, restricted to in-frame sequences. Some clones are absent from its copies; in checked studies, under half trace to an unresolved V gene, and the reason for the others is unknown. V and J calls and clone size are given by that table; D and trimming were obtained from the DNA. A total of tens of thousands of clones appear in this sample, around 85% of them only once. The top ten hold about 7% of the sample.

Whole blood was collected in K2EDTA tubes by collaborating institutions according to the institutions' own protocols. For TCRbeta analysis, collaborator samples were shipped as frozen whole blood, as isolated PBMCs, or as DNA extracted from either sample type. This chain joins TRBV30 to TRBJ2-6; 8 bases in the middle match TRBD1. The sample taken for sequencing was peripheral blood. The TCR sequence derives from a human donor in a cohort sampled during active COVID-19. The encoded CDR3 is CAWTQGAGANVLTF. The nucleotide sequence reads as follows: TGTGCCTGGACCCAGGGGGCGGGGGCCAACGTCCTGACTTTC.